The following is a T cell receptor beta chain sequence with its context. This CDR3 has 11 amino acids. Germline CDR1 LNHDA, CDR2 SQIVND (reference sequence). V was cut by 7 bases and J by 7 bases, with 8 bases left in between. Original processing methods: There were no quality scores in the junction-only immunoSEQ sequences, so filtering differed. Sequencing used immunoSEQ multiplex PCR; TCRdb keeps in-frame clones, though not all of them. For V, J and clone size, that table is used; D and trimming come from the DNA. The sample contains 1,500,000 or so clones, approximately 98.5% of which appear only once. Adults of Caucasian background living in Nashville, Tennessee made up all donors. This entry belongs to a study of shared clonotypes between healthy human individuals.

This TCR was sampled from a man aged 25-40 years in good health. This chain connects TRBV19 to TRBJ1-5; TRBD1 might be the D (6 bases). The source material was naive CD4+ T cells sorted from blood. Stated subset: CD45RA+ positively selected. This chain's CDR3 is CASMRGQPQHF. The DNA of the CDR3 is TGTGCCAGTATGAGGGGGCAGCCCCAGCATTTT. Full variable domain (rest looked up from reference TRBV19 and TRBJ1-5): DGGITQSPKYLFRKEGQNVTLSCEQNLNHDAMYWYRQDPGQGLRLIYYSQIVNDFQKGDIAEGYSVSREKKESFPLTVTSAQKNPTAFYLCASMRGQPQHFGDGTRLSIL.